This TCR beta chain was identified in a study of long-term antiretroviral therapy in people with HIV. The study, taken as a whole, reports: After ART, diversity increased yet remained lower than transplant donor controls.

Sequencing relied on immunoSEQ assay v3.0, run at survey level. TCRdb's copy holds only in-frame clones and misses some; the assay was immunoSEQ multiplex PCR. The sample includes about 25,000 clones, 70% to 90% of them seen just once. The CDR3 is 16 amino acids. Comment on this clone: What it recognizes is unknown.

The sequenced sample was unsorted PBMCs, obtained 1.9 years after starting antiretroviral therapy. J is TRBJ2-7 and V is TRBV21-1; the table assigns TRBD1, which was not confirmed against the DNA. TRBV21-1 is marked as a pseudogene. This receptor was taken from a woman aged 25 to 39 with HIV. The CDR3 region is CASRHSFGQGGYEQYF. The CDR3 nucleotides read TGTGCCAGCAGACATAGTTTCGGACAGGGGGGATACGAGCAGTACTTC.